The T cell receptor (beta chain) described here comes from a study of blood T cells in healthy people across ages. The CDR3 is 16 amino acids. The germline V gene has CDR1 MNHEY and CDR2 SVGEGT. J gave up 1 base and V 2 bases, and 0 bases lay outside the gene matches. Study observations and caveats: A strong correlation between TCR beta diversity and naive T cell percentage was seen.

A second roughly 6 to 12 cycle PCR used barcoded and J-beta primers. TCRdb re-called the 5' RACE reads with MiXCR, one entry per CDR3 protein. The data show hundreds of thousands of distinct CDR3 sequences, roughly 21% seen once. This clonotype was picked up many times. Its antigen is unidentified. The chain has TRBV6-2 or TRBV6-3 and TRBJ2-5; 14 nucleotides agree with TRBD2. The clonotype originates from a man between 65 and 80 years old in good health. The sequenced sample was blood. The chain's CDR3 is CASSYGTSGSQETQYF. The CDR3 DNA follows: TGTGCCAGCAGTTACGGGACTAGCGGGAGCCAAGAGACCCAGTACTTC.